Reported below is one T cell receptor (beta chain). The junction departs from the called germline gene at one end, perhaps through a read error. The library had UMIs added by 3' ligation of an oligonucleotide to TCR cDNA. Whole blood, 2.5 ml, came from adult healthy volunteers. The data were obtained in a study of naive and memory T cell subsets. The SP2 primer and nested alpha and beta constant region primers amplified ligated cDNA in four rounds. Each CDR3 protein gets one entry after TCRdb re-called the 5' RACE reads with MiXCR. The repertoire includes roughly 60,000 distinct CDR3 sequences, 6.5% to 9% of them detected once, and roughly 21% sits in the top ten. This CDR3 is built from 14 residues.

The clonotype comes from a female donor in good health. The chain couples TRBV12-3 or TRBV12-4 to TRBJ2-1, with a possible D match to TRBD1 (5 bases). CDR3 sequence (DNA): TGTCCCAGCAGTTTAAGGGGTTCCTACAATGAGCAGTTCTTC. It yields the protein CPSSLRGSYNEQFF.